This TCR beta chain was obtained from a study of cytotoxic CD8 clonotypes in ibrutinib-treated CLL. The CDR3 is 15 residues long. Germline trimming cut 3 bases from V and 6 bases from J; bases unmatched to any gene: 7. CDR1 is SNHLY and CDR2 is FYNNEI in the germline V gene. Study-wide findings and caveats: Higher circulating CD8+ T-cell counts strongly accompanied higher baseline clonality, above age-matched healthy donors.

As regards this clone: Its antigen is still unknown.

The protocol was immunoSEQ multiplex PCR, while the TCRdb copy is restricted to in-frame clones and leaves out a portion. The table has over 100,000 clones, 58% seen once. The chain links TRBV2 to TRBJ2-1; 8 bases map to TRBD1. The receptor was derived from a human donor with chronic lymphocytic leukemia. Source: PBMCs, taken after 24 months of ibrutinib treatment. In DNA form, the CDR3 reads TGTGCCAGCAGTGATTTCCGGCAGGGGGCCAATGAGCAGTTCTTC. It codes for CASSDFRQGANEQFF.